The 29 T cell receptor beta chains presented below share a single source sample, sequenced in a study of shared clonotypes between healthy human individuals. The repertoire was sequenced with immunoSEQ multiplex PCR; TCRdb's copy has only in-frame clones and lacks some. The sample comprises about 2 million clones, 90% to 95% of which are singletons, and more than 0.1% rests with the top ten. The sample was naive CD4+ T cells sorted from blood. The subset: CD45RA+ positively selected. These receptor sequences come from a man younger than 35 in good health.

The V and J genes are TRBV9 and TRBJ2-2; TRBD2 agrees at 8 bases. V shed 1 base and J 5 bases; nucleotides not matched to a gene: 7. CDR3 length equals 16 residues. Germline CDR1 reads SGDLS; CDR2 reads YYNGEE. The CDR3 sequence: CASSVKLAGGTGELFF. CDR3 coding DNA: TGTGCCAGCAGCGTAAAGCTAGCGGGTGGAACCGGGGAGCTGTTTTTT. Combining the CDR3 with reference TRBV9 and TRBJ2-2 gives the whole variable domain DSGVTQTPKHLITATGQRVTLRCSPRSGDLSVYWYQQSLDQGLQFLIQYYNGEERAKGNILERFSAQQFPDLHSELNLSSLELGDSALYFCASSVKLAGGTGELFFGEGSRLTVL.

The genes are TRBV27 and TRBJ1-2, with TRBD1 matching over 10 bases. Germline trimming cut 10 bases from V and 6 bases from J; bases unmatched to any gene: 11. The germline V gene has CDR1 MNHEY and CDR2 SMNVEV (reference sequence). This CDR3 spans 14 amino acids. The CDR3, as DNA: TGTGCCACTTCTAAGTTGGGACAGGGGAATGGCTACACCTTC. Translated: CATSKLGQGNGYTF.

This sequence joins TRBV7-2 and TRBJ2-2; 9 bases are shared with TRBD1. With 3 bases clipped from V and 5 bases from J, the junction kept 4 bases outside the gene matches. The CDR3 covers 15 residues. Looked up from germline, CDR1 is SGHTA and CDR2 is FQGNSA. This CDR3 reads CASSFDRGVTGELFF. The CDR3 nucleotides read TGTGCCAGCAGCTTCGACAGGGGGGTAACCGGGGAGCTGTTTTTT.

This clone appeared a single time. The chain carries TRBV27 and TRBJ2-7; 10 nucleotides match TRBD1. There are 15 residues in the CDR3. J was trimmed by 7 bases and V by 2 bases; bases with no gene match: 8. CDR1 and CDR2 from the germline V gene are MNHEY and SMNVEV (reference sequence). Here the CDR3 reads CASSLAGTGVGEQYF. The CDR3 DNA reads TGTGCCAGCAGTTTAGCCGGGACAGGGGTGGGGGAGCAGTACTTC.

This chain connects TRBV10-1 to TRBJ2-3; tentative D call: TRBD1 (6 bases). Germline CDR1 is WNHNN and CDR2 is SYGVQD (reference sequence). The germline V and J ends were trimmed by 10 bases and 5 bases, with 10 bases remaining between them. The CDR3 consists of 11 residues. The CDR3 here is CATEGGDTQYF. CDR3 in DNA: TGCGCCACCGAAGGGGGAGATACGCAGTATTTT.

The chain employs TRBV19 and TRBJ1-1, with a possible D match to TRBD1 (6 bases). Trimming took off 3 bases at V and 2 bases at J, with 10 bases between the two ends. There are 14 residues in the CDR3. The V gene's germline CDR1 is LNHDA and CDR2 SQIVND (reference sequence). CDR3 bases: TGTGCCAGTAGTATCACAGGGATCAACACTGAAGCTTTCTTT. Amino acids: CASSITGINTEAFF. Combining the CDR3 with reference TRBV19 and TRBJ1-1 gives the whole variable domain DGGITQSPKYLFRKEGQNVTLSCEQNLNHDAMYWYRQDPGQGLRLIYYSQIVNDFQKGDIAEGYSVSREKKESFPLTVTSAQKNPTAFYLCASSITGINTEAFFGQGTRLTVV.

This sequence joins TRBV5-1 and TRBJ2-7; D gene unclear. V was clipped by 4 bases and J by 5 bases, with 10 bases between them. This CDR3 contains 12 residues. In germline, CDR1 is SGHRS, CDR2 YFSETQ. CDR3 nucleotides: TGCGCCAGCAGCCCGGGTGTGGACGAGCAGTACTTC. This sequence encodes CASSPGVDEQYF.

J is TRBJ1-4 and V is TRBV10-3; weak D call: TRBD1 (5 bases). Germline V gives CDR1 ENHRY, CDR2 SYGVKD. There are 14 residues in the CDR3. Trimming stripped 7 bases from V and 8 bases from J, with 17 bases between. The CDR3 nucleotides read TGTGCCATCAAACCGGGACCGGGGACGGAAAAACTGTTTTTT. This codes for CAIKPGPGTEKLFF.

V usage is TRBV2 and J usage is TRBJ1-6; D gene uncertain. The germline V gene has CDR1 SNHLY and CDR2 FYNNEI. Trimming left V 5 bases short and J 7 bases short, with 9 bases between. The CDR3 length is 13 residues. The CDR3 coding sequence is TGTGCCAGCAGTTCCAACCCCAATTCACCCCTCCACTTT. It specifies CASSSNPNSPLHF.

Of note for this clone: Other DNA sequences of this sample code for an identical CDR3. V usage is TRBV5-1 and J usage is TRBJ1-4; D gene uncertain. The germline CDR1 and CDR2 sequences are SGHRS and YFSETQ. The CDR3 length is 15 residues. Trimming took 3 bases from V and 0 from J, leaving 9 bases between them. DNA of the CDR3: TGCGCCAGCAGCTCCGGACTTGCAACTAATGAAAAACTGTTTTTT. Translating gives CASSSGLATNEKLFF.

In regard to this clone: At one end, the junction sequence differs from germline, possibly due to a read error. The V and J genes are TRBV28 and TRBJ1-1; possible D gene TRBD1, 6 bases. Germline V gene lookup returns CDR1 MDHEN and CDR2 SYDVKM. The CDR3 covers 12 residues. CDR3 in DNA: TGTGCCAGCACCCAAGATACAGGGCTAGCTTCCTTT. This gives the protein CASTQDTGLASF.

Note on this clone: Other nucleotide sequences from this sample produce the same CDR3. CDR3 region: CASSLGTGLNTEAFF. CDR3 DNA sequence: TGTGCCAGCAGCTTAGGTACGGGTTTGAACACTGAAGCTTTCTTT. This chain joins TRBV7-2 and TRBJ1-1; D remains ambiguous. The V gene lost 1 base and the J gene lost 0 bases, with 9 bases spanning the gap. The CDR3 length is 15 residues. The germline V gene encodes CDR1 SGHTA and CDR2 FQGNSA. The full variable domain, completed using reference TRBV7-2 and TRBJ1-1, is GAGVSQSPSNKVTEKGKDVELRCDPISGHTALYWYRQSLGQGLEFLIYFQGNSAPDKSGLPSDRFSAERTGGSVSTLTIQRTQQEDSAVYLCASSLGTGLNTEAFFGQGTRLTVV.

V and J are TRBV28 and TRBJ1-5; TRBD1 is a possible D gene (5 bases). With 5 bases removed from V and 2 bases from J, the gap between germline ends came to 19 bases. The CDR3 is 17 residues long. Germline V gene data show CDR1 as MDHEN and CDR2 as SYDVKM. The CDR3 DNA is TGTGCCAGCAGTCCGTACCAGGGATTGGTTGGCAATCAGCCCCAGCATTTT. This sequence encodes CASSPYQGLVGNQPQHF.

About this clone: A much more abundant neighbour one base away suggests this may be a read error. The chain couples TRBV7-2 to TRBJ2-7; D uncertain. This CDR3 is built from 11 residues. The V gene's germline CDR1 is SGHTA and CDR2 FQGNSA. Between the trimmed V and J ends, which lost 5 bases and 3 bases, there was a span of 5 bases. The CDR3 reads CASSTYYEQYF. The CDR3 DNA reads as TGTGCCAGCAGCACCTACTACGAGCAGTACTTC. Variable domain in full (rest from reference TRBV7-2 and TRBJ2-7): GAGVSQSPSNKVTEKGKDVELRCDPISGHTALYWYRQSLGQGLEFLIYFQGNSAPDKSGLPSDRFSAERTGGSVSTLTIQRTQQEDSAVYLCASSTYYEQYFGPGTRLTVT.

The chain carries TRBV27 and TRBJ2-7, with 10 positions matching TRBD1. Germline V gives CDR1 MNHEY, CDR2 SMNVEV (reference sequence). With V trimmed by 5 bases and J by 7 bases, 5 bases remained unmatched. The CDR3 is 13 residues long. The CDR3 DNA follows: TGTGCCAGCAGTAGACAGGGGGCAGGAGAGCAGTACTTC. As protein: CASSRQGAGEQYF.

As for this clone: The germline gene is not matched at one end of the junction; a read error may be the cause. The chain recombines TRBV7-7 with TRBJ2-5; no definite D call. CDR1 SSHAT and CDR2 FNYEAQ come from the germline V gene (reference sequence). The CDR3 consists of 13 residues. CDR3 loop: CASSSLILETQYF. The CDR3 nucleotides read TGTGCTAGCAGCTCTCTCATCTTAGAGACCCAGTACTTC.

The V and J genes are TRBV7-2 and TRBJ1-2; 9 bases map to TRBD1. This CDR3 spans 15 amino acids. The germline gives CDR1 SGHTA, CDR2 FQGNSA. The junction had 6 bases not matched to a gene; V was cut back by 6 bases and J by 1 base. The CDR3 bases are TGTGCCAGCAGACCCAACAGGGGGCGTAACTATGGCTACACCTTC. Its translation is CASRPNRGRNYGYTF.

The chain couples TRBV5-1 to TRBJ2-1, with TRBD1 matching 10 bases. V was clipped by 1 base and J by 8 bases; unmatched bases: 6. The CDR3 spans 15 residues. Per the germline V gene, CDR1 is SGHRS and CDR2 is YFSETQ. CDR3 bases: TGCGCCAGCAGCTTGCAGGGACAGGGGTCCGATGAGCAGTTCTTC. This sequence encodes CASSLQGQGSDEQFF. Filled out from reference TRBV5-1 and TRBJ2-1, the complete variable domain reads KAGVTQTPRYLIKTRGQQVTLSCSPISGHRSVSWYQQTPGQGLQFLFEYFSETQRNKGNFPGRFSGRQFSNSRSEMNVSTLELGDSALYLCASSLQGQGSDEQFFGPGTRLTVL.

The chain is built from TRBV2 and TRBJ2-1, with 14 bases matching TRBD2. Losses at the gene ends were 5 bases for V and 5 bases for J; bases not matched to a gene: 2. The CDR3 length is 15 residues. CDR1 is SNHLY, CDR2 FYNNEI, per germline. The CDR3 sequence is CASSKGLAGDNEQFF. CDR3 DNA: TGTGCCAGCAGTAAGGGACTAGCGGGGGACAATGAGCAGTTCTTC. Together with reference TRBV2 and TRBJ2-1, the CDR3 gives the full variable domain: EPEVTQTPSHQVTQMGQEVILRCVPISNHLYFYWYRQILGQKVEFLVSFYNNEISEKSEIFDDQFSVERPDGSNFTLKIRSTKLEDSAMYFCASSKGLAGDNEQFFGPGTRLTVL.

The chain combines TRBV28 with TRBJ2-7; TRBD1 agrees at 7 bases. Trimming cost V 5 bases and J 3 bases; bases outside gene matches: 7. This CDR3 comprises 14 residues. CDR1 and CDR2 from the germline V gene are MDHEN and SYDVKM. The chain's CDR3 is CASSAPGQRYEQYF. CDR3 bases: TGTGCCAGCAGTGCCCCGGGACAGCGCTACGAGCAGTACTTC.

V is TRBV18 and J is TRBJ2-7; 8 bases line up with TRBD2. The CDR3 spans 15 residues. J lost 3 bases, V lost 5 bases, and 9 bases had no gene match. Germline values: CDR1 KGHSH, CDR2 LQKENI. The CDR3 DNA is TGTGCCAGCTCAGCTACTAGCGGACAATTCTACGAGCAGTACTTC. This translates into CASSATSGQFYEQYF. Together with reference TRBV18 and TRBJ2-7, the CDR3 gives the full variable domain: NAGVMQNPRHLVRRRGQEARLRCSPMKGHSHVYWYRQLPEEGLKFMVYLQKENIIDESGMPKERFSAEFPKEGPSILRIQQVVRGDSAAYFCASSATSGQFYEQYFGPGTRLTVT.

V gene TRBV5-4 combines with J gene TRBJ1-6, with D possibly being TRBD1 (6 bases). V dropped 3 bases and J dropped 6 bases, with 16 bases sitting between them. Looked up from germline, CDR1 is SGHNT and CDR2 is YYREEE (reference sequence). This CDR3 contains 16 residues. CDR3 in DNA: TGTGCCAGCAGCTGGGGGCTACAGGACCGTAATTCACCCCTCCACTTT. The encoded protein is CASSWGLQDRNSPLHF.

The gene calls are TRBV4-3 and TRBJ2-3, with D possibly matching TRBD1 (6 bases). Germline values: CDR1 LGHNA, CDR2 YSLEER. This CDR3 contains 16 residues. Trimming cost V 1 base and J 1 base, with 12 bases left between them. DNA of the CDR3: TGCGCCAGCAGCCAAGCCCGTCCAGGGGGCACAGATACGCAGTATTTT. Amino acid sequence: CASSQARPGGTDTQYF.

The chain is built from TRBV30 and TRBJ2-5, with TRBD2 identical over 9 bases. J gave up 5 bases and V 4 bases, and 11 bases lay outside the gene matches. The CDR3 is 15 amino acids. Germline V gene lookup returns CDR1 GTSNPN and CDR2 SVGIG (reference sequence). For the CDR3, the DNA is TGTGCCTGGAACGGGCGGGGACTAGCTAAGGAGACCCAGTACTTC. Amino acid sequence: CAWNGRGLAKETQYF.

The chain carries TRBV5-4 and TRBJ2-1, with D unresolved. The germline V gene has CDR1 SGHNT and CDR2 YYREEE (reference sequence). The CDR3 is 15 amino acids. V lost 0 bases and J 7 bases, leaving 14 bases between the germline ends. CDR3 in amino acids: CASSLVPGPLNEQFF. The CDR3 bases are TGTGCCAGCAGCTTGGTCCCCGGGCCCCTGAATGAGCAGTTCTTC.

The genes are TRBV4-1 and TRBJ2-5; unclear D gene. The CDR3 is 14 residues long. The germline V gene encodes CDR1 MGHRA and CDR2 YSYEKL. V was trimmed by 1 base and J by 4 bases, leaving 10 bases between them. CDR3 sequence: CASSQARASETQYF. The DNA for the CDR3 is TGCGCCAGCAGCCAAGCTAGGGCTTCAGAGACCCAGTACTTC.

The chain carries TRBV7-9 and TRBJ1-1; possible D gene TRBD1, 6 bases. The germline V gene has CDR1 SEHNR and CDR2 FQNEAQ (reference sequence). V was clipped by 1 base and J by 11 bases, with 14 bases between them. The CDR3 contains 13 residues. CDR3 sequence: CASSLGAGGRAFF. For the CDR3, the DNA is TGTGCCAGCAGCTTAGGGGCCGGGGGCCGTGCTTTCTTT.

This rearrangement joins TRBV5-6 to TRBJ1-6; D unclear. The CDR3 sequence is 16 residues long. Trimming pared 2 bases from V and 0 bases from J, leaving 9 bases between. Per the germline V gene, CDR1 is SGHDT and CDR2 is YYEEEE. CDR3 amino acids: CASSLWGSSYNSPLHF. The DNA of the CDR3 is TGTGCCAGCAGCTTATGGGGAAGCTCCTATAATTCACCCCTCCACTTT.

The rearrangement uses TRBV5-4 and TRBJ2-3; 7 bases are a match to TRBD2. The germline V gene encodes CDR1 SGHNT and CDR2 YYREEE (reference sequence). The V and J ends lost 1 base and 2 bases, in that order; junction bases with no gene match: 7. The CDR3 is made up of 16 amino acids. This CDR3 is CASSLSGGGYTDTQYF. The CDR3 DNA reads as TGTGCCAGCAGCTTGTCAGGCGGGGGATACACAGATACGCAGTATTTT.